This is a list of T cell receptor beta chains from one sample in a study of beta chain features in type 1 diabetes. TCRdb's copy holds only in-frame clones and misses some; the assay was immunoSEQ multiplex PCR. Seen here are 350,000 or so clones, 20% observed once, and the top ten hold around 0.045%. Sample: naive CD4+ T cells from blood. The receptors were sampled from a woman under 30 in good health. Both conserved end residues are part of each CDR3. Fields, in order: J gene, D gene, clone size, V gene, CDR3 protein, CDR3 DNA. A D gene is named only where the DNA matches it firmly. A row's size may be missing; if present it is once, few, many or a size class.

J gene: TRBJ1-4
D gene: NA
clone size: NA
V gene: TRBV2
CDR3 protein: CASRSESEGKLFF
CDR3 DNA: TGTGCCAGCAGGTCCGAATCGGAGGGAAAACTGTTTTTT

J gene: TRBJ1-1
D gene: NA
clone size: few
V gene: TRBV9
CDR3 protein: CASSVVAGLGTEAFF
CDR3 DNA: TGTGCCAGCAGCGTAGTGGCAGGGCTGGGCACTGAAGCTTTCTTT

J gene: TRBJ2-2
D gene: TRBD1
clone size: NA
V gene: TRBV9
CDR3 protein: CASSVGARGSGTGELFF
CDR3 DNA: TGTGCCAGCAGCGTAGGAGCCAGGGGGTCGGGCACCGGGGAGCTGTTTTTT

J gene: TRBJ1-3
D gene: TRBD1
clone size: NA
V gene: TRBV30
CDR3 protein: CAWNLEGQGGHSGNTIYF
CDR3 DNA: TGTGCCTGGAACCTGGAAGGACAGGGGGGCCACTCTGGAAACACCATATATTTT

J gene: TRBJ2-3
D gene: NA
clone size: NA
V gene: TRBV25-1
CDR3 protein: CATRRPITDTQYF
CDR3 DNA: TGTGCCACCAGGCGCCCTATCACAGATACGCAGTATTTT

J gene: TRBJ1-2
D gene: TRBD1
clone size: NA
V gene: TRBV2
CDR3 protein: CASSLGTDYGYTF
CDR3 DNA: TGTGCCAGCAGTCTCGGGACAGACTATGGCTACACCTTC

J gene: TRBJ1-6
D gene: NA
clone size: few
V gene: TRBV30
CDR3 protein: CAWSALQGSNSPLHF
CDR3 DNA: TGTGCCTGGAGTGCCCTTCAGGGATCTAATTCACCCCTCCACTTT

J gene: TRBJ1-2
D gene: NA
clone size: few
V gene: TRBV29-1
CDR3 protein: CSVERPGDSGYTF
CDR3 DNA: TGCAGCGTTGAACGTCCAGGGGATAGCGGCTACACCTTC

J gene: TRBJ1-2
D gene: NA
clone size: few
V gene: TRBV7-3
CDR3 protein: CASSPKGGDYGYTF
CDR3 DNA: TGTGCCAGCAGCCCCAAAGGAGGCGACTATGGCTACACCTTC

J gene: TRBJ2-5
D gene: TRBD1
clone size: few
V gene: TRBV11-2
CDR3 protein: CASSPQGTGRGETQYF
CDR3 DNA: TGTGCCAGCAGCCCCCAAGGGACAGGGAGAGGGGAGACCCAGTACTTC